The 26 T cell receptor beta chains below all came from one sample that was sequenced in a study of CD8 T cells in ankylosing spondylitis. TCRdb itself ran the 5' RACE reads through MiXCR, one entry per CDR3 protein. The sample yields some 150,000 distinct CDR3 sequences, roughly 44% seen once. The source material was synovial fluid, either unsorted or a sorted T cell fraction (not recorded which). These receptors came from a male donor with ankylosing spondylitis.

The chain carries TRBV12-3 or TRBV12-4 and TRBJ2-5; D is perhaps TRBD1 (5 bases). The CDR3 extends over 15 amino acids. V gave up 6 bases and J gave up 5 bases, with 19 bases separating them. The DNA of the CDR3 is TGTGCCAGCAGCCGACGTCTGGGGCCGTCGGAGACCCAGTACTTC. Amino acids: CASSRRLGPSETQYF.

This clonotype was seen more than once but under ten times. V is TRBV12-3 or TRBV12-4 and J is TRBJ2-3; 10 bases are a match to TRBD2. The CDR3 has 15 amino acids. Trimming cost V 7 bases and J 6 bases; bases outside gene matches: 10. CDR3 sequence reads: CASTEPSGRFDTQYF. The CDR3 DNA follows: TGTGCCAGCACCGAACCTAGCGGGAGATTTGATACGCAGTATTTT.

V gene TRBV12-3 or TRBV12-4 combines with J gene TRBJ1-3; maybe TRBD1 (5 bases). The CDR3 has 17 residues. The V end was cut by 6 bases, the J end by 2 bases, with 20 bases between. CDR3 in DNA: TGTGCCAGCAGCCCCCGTCGCCGCGGGGGACCTGGAAACACCATATATTTT. This encodes CASSPRRRGGPGNTIYF.

The chain carries TRBV27 and TRBJ1-5; 7 bases map to TRBD1. Losses at the gene ends were 0 bases for V and 7 bases for J; bases not matched to a gene: 9. Germline-derived CDR1 and CDR2 are MNHEY and SMNVEV (reference sequence). The CDR3 sequence is 16 residues long. The CDR3 nucleotides are TGTGCCAGCAGTTTATCGAACAGGGGCAAGAGCCAGCCCCAGCATTTT. Translated, it gives CASSLSNRGKSQPQHF.

The chain couples TRBV3-1 to TRBJ2-1; tentatively, D is TRBD2 (6 bases). This CDR3 spans 13 amino acids. Germline V gene sequence: CDR1 LGHDT, CDR2 YNNKEL (reference sequence). V was pared by 8 bases and J by 8 bases, with 16 bases between. This CDR3 is CASSGLPSDEQFF. CDR3 nucleotide sequence: TGTGCCAGCTCCGGACTACCTTCGGATGAGCAGTTCTTC.

DNA for the CDR3: TGTGCCAGCAGCTTCAAATCGCACTCCTACGAGCAGTACTTC. Protein: CASSFKSHSYEQYF. The genes are TRBV5-5 and TRBJ2-7; D is unclear. The germline gives CDR1 SGHKS, CDR2 YYEKEE (reference sequence). This CDR3 has 14 amino acids. Trimming shortened V by 2 bases and J by 0 bases, and 9 bases separated the two germline ends.

This clonotype was seen repeatedly, ten times or more. The chain employs TRBV12-3 or TRBV12-4 and TRBJ2-3; D might be TRBD2 (6 bases). This CDR3 has 16 amino acids. V dropped 3 bases and J dropped 5 bases, with 18 bases sitting between them. Here the CDR3 reads CASSFLVGVEGDTQYF. CDR3 sequence (DNA): TGTGCCAGCAGTTTCCTGGTTGGGGTGGAGGGAGATACGCAGTATTTT.

This clonotype was observed a handful of times. The V gene is TRBV12-3 or TRBV12-4, the J gene TRBJ1-1, with D tentatively TRBD1 (5 bases). The CDR3 sequence is 15 residues long. Trimming removed 5 bases from V and 1 base from J, with 14 bases in between. The CDR3 bases are TGTGCCAGCAGTCCCGGACCCGGGGCGAACACTGAAGCTTTCTTT. Translated, it gives CASSPGPGANTEAFF.

This chain links TRBV9 with TRBJ1-3, with TRBD1 matching over 7 bases. Losses at the gene ends were 2 bases for V and 9 bases for J; bases not matched to a gene: 5. This CDR3 comprises 13 residues. Germline-derived CDR1 and CDR2 are SGDLS and YYNGEE. The CDR3 nucleotides are TGTGCCAGCAGCGTGGGGACAGACGCCACCATATATTTT. Encoded protein: CASSVGTDATIYF.

This clonotype occurred a few times. This chain joins TRBV7-6 and TRBJ2-7; TRBD1 matches 8 bases. The V segment lost 3 bases and the J segment 3 bases; nucleotides outside the gene matches: 10. The CDR3 has 16 residues. Germline CDR1 and CDR2: SGHVS and FNYEAQ. The CDR3 here is CASSLGRGRHLYEQYF. CDR3 nucleotide sequence: TGTGCCAGCAGCTTGGGCAGGGGGCGACACCTCTACGAGCAGTACTTC.

The J gene is TRBJ1-4, the V gene TRBV11-2, with 9 nucleotides matching TRBD1. Germline loops: CDR1 SGHAT, CDR2 FQNNGV. The CDR3 runs to 18 residues. With V trimmed by 1 base and J by 8 bases, 14 bases remained unmatched. The CDR3 reads CASSLGSAGTGLGEKLFF. The CDR3 DNA reads TGTGCCAGCAGCTTAGGTTCGGCCGGGACAGGGCTGGGAGAAAAACTGTTTTTT.

CDR3 protein: CSMEFPRGVRKAFF. In DNA, the CDR3 is TGCAGCATGGAGTTCCCGAGGGGGGTGAGGAAAGCTTTCTTT. The J gene is TRBJ1-1, the V gene TRBV29-1; possible D gene TRBD1, 6 bases. Trimming pared 8 bases from V and 9 bases from J, leaving 25 bases between. The CDR3 consists of 14 residues. The germline V gene has CDR1 SQVTM and CDR2 ANQGSEA.

This clonotype turned up a few times. The rearrangement links TRBV28 to TRBJ2-3; the D gene could be TRBD1 or TRBD2 (6 bases each). Between the trimmed V and J ends, which lost 6 bases and 1 base, there was a span of 14 bases. The germline V gene encodes CDR1 MDHEN and CDR2 SYDVKM. The CDR3 consists of 15 residues. The chain's CDR3 is CASSRSGARTDTQYF. In DNA, the CDR3 is TGTGCCAGCAGCCGCTCGGGGGCTCGCACAGATACGCAGTATTTT.

In this sample, this clonotype turned up a few times. This CDR3 is CASSLVLRERFYGYTF. The CDR3, as DNA: TGTGCCAGCAGCTTAGTTTTGAGGGAGCGGTTCTATGGCTACACCTTC. The chain carries TRBV7-9 and TRBJ1-2; the D is unclear. V dropped 1 base and J dropped 4 bases, with 16 bases sitting between them. CDR3 size: 16 residues. CDR1 is SEHNR and CDR2 is FQNEAQ in the germline V gene (reference sequence).

The CDR3 spells CASRSNTHTDTQYF. For the CDR3, the DNA is TGTGCCAGCAGAAGTAATACCCACACAGATACGCAGTATTTT. This chain connects TRBV12-3 or TRBV12-4 to TRBJ2-3; D ambiguous. The V end was cut by 6 bases, the J end by 2 bases, with 12 bases between. The CDR3 loop spans 14 amino acids.

This sequence joins TRBV7-6 and TRBJ2-3, with 9 positions matching TRBD2. After removal of 0 bases from V and 3 bases from J, the junction contained 7 bases not matched to a gene. In germline, CDR1 is SGHVS, CDR2 FNYEAQ. This CDR3 has 17 amino acids. The CDR3 sequence: CASSLAAWTSDTDTQYF. CDR3 bases: TGTGCCAGCAGCTTAGCAGCCTGGACTAGCGATACAGATACGCAGTATTTT. Full variable domain (missing parts from reference TRBV7-6 and TRBJ2-3): GAGVSQSPRYKVTKRGQDVALRCDPISGHVSLYWYRQALGQGPEFLTYFNYEAQQDKSGLPNDRFSAERPEGSISTLTIQRTEQRDSAMYRCASSLAAWTSDTDTQYFGPGTRLTVL.

The chain uses TRBV12-3 or TRBV12-4 and TRBJ2-2; no definite D call. The germline V and J ends were trimmed by 7 bases and 6 bases, with 12 bases remaining between them. There are 13 residues in the CDR3. The CDR3 spells CASNKTWPGELFF. The DNA of the CDR3 is TGTGCCAGCAATAAAACATGGCCCGGGGAGCTGTTTTTT.

The table lists this clonotype with a few counts. This sequence joins TRBV20-1 and TRBJ2-1; 7 nucleotides align to TRBD2. This CDR3 region has 14 residues. Germline CDR1 reads DFQATT; CDR2 reads SNEGSKA (reference sequence). The V gene end was trimmed by 7 bases and the J gene end by 1 base; junction bases not matched to a gene: 7. CDR3 protein: CSVPAGVSYNEQFF. In DNA, the CDR3 is TGCAGTGTCCCCGCGGGAGTGTCCTACAATGAGCAGTTCTTC.

A few counts support this clonotype. V is TRBV4-1 and J is TRBJ2-7, with D unclear. V lost 4 bases to trimming and J lost 4 bases, with 17 bases between them. The CDR3 spans 15 residues. CDR1 is MGHRA and CDR2 is YSYEKL in the germline V gene. CDR3 sequence: CASSPVAGSLYEQYF. CDR3 sequence (DNA): TGCGCCAGCAGCCCTGTCGCCGGATCACTTTACGAGCAGTACTTC.

The chain combines TRBV5-1 with TRBJ2-3; TRBD2 agrees at 7 bases. The V gene's germline CDR1 is SGHRS and CDR2 YFSETQ. The junction had 2 bases not matched to a gene; V was cut back by 0 bases and J by 1 base. The CDR3 has 15 amino acids. The CDR3 DNA is TGCGCCAGCAGCTTGGGACTAGCCCGCACAGATACGCAGTATTTT. This codes for CASSLGLARTDTQYF.

This clonotype came up a few times. The rearrangement joins TRBV11-2 to TRBJ2-1, with D hard to call. The CDR3 spans 12 residues. Per the germline V gene, CDR1 is SGHAT and CDR2 is FQNNGV. The V gene lost 0 bases and the J gene lost 7 bases, with 4 bases spanning the gap. The CDR3 DNA reads as TGTGCCAGCAGCTTAGATCCAAATGAGCAGTTCTTC. Its protein product is CASSLDPNEQFF.

This chain uses TRBV6-5 with TRBJ1-5, with 7 bases that match TRBD1. Germline V gene data show CDR1 as MNHEY and CDR2 as SVGAGI. This CDR3 has 16 residues. Trimming at V came to 6 bases and at J to 7 bases, leaving 15 bases not matched to a gene. As DNA, the CDR3 is TGTGCCAGCAGCTCTCGATGGTGGGCAGGGGGACAGCCCCAGCATTTT. Protein sequence: CASSSRWWAGGQPQHF.

This clonotype has a single count. The chain has TRBV25-1 and TRBJ1-1, with no clear D. The CDR3 is 14 amino acids. V lost 1 base to trimming and J lost 1 base, with 7 bases between them. Germline V gene sequence: CDR1 MGHDK, CDR2 SYGVNS. Here the CDR3 reads CASSESYGNTEAFF. As DNA, the CDR3 is TGTGCCAGCAGTGAATCCTACGGGAACACTGAAGCTTTCTTT.

The rearrangement links TRBV5-5 to TRBJ1-1; a possible D gene is TRBD1 (6 bases). Trimming removed 1 base from V and 1 base from J, with 11 bases in between. CDR1 SGHKS and CDR2 YYEKEE come from the germline V gene (reference sequence). This CDR3 is built from 15 residues. The CDR3 DNA sequence: TGTGCCAGCAGCTTGCGCAGGGGCGGGAACACTGAAGCTTTCTTT. Encoded protein: CASSLRRGGNTEAFF.

CDR3 amino acids: CASFPTGGWHTEAFF. CDR3 DNA sequence: TGTGCCAGCTTCCCGACAGGGGGATGGCACACTGAAGCTTTCTTT. The gene calls are TRBV27 and TRBJ1-1; 9 bases fit TRBD1. CDR3 length: 15 amino acids. V lost 8 bases and J lost 3; bases outside the gene matches: 10. CDR1 MNHEY and CDR2 SMNVEV come from the germline V gene (reference sequence).

This clonotype was detected only a few times. V and J are TRBV27 and TRBJ2-3; TRBD2 matches 13 bases. Germline values: CDR1 MNHEY, CDR2 SMNVEV (reference sequence). The ends lost 5 bases at V and 4 bases at J; junction bases unmatched: 6. The CDR3 has 16 amino acids. The CDR3 here is CASSTTGTSGADTQYF. CDR3 nucleotide sequence: TGTGCCAGCAGTACAACCGGGACTAGCGGGGCAGATACGCAGTATTTT.